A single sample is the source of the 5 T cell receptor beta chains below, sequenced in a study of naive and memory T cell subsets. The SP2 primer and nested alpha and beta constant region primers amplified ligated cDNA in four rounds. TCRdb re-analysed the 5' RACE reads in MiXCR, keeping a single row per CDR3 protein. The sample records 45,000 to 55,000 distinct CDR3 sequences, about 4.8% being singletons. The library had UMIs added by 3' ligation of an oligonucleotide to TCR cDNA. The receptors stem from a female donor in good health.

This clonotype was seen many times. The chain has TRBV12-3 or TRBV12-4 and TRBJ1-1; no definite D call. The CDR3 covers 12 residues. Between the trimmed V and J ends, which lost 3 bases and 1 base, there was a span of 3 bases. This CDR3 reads CASSFRNTEAFF. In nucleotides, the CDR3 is TGTGCCAGCAGTTTTCGGAACACTGAAGCTTTCTTT.

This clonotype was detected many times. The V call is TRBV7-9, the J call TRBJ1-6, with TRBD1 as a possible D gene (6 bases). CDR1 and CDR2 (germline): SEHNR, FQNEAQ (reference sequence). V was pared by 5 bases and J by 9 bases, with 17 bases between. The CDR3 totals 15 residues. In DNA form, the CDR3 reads TGTGCCAGCAGCCCTCCGGGACATGAGAGTTCACCCCTCCACTTT. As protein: CASSPPGHESSPLHF.

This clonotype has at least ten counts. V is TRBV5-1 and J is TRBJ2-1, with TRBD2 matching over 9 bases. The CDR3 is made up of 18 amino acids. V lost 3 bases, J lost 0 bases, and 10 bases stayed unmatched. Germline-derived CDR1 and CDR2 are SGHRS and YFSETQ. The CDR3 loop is CASSSSKASGVSYNEQFF. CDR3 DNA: TGCGCCAGCAGCTCCTCAAAGGCTAGCGGGGTCTCCTACAATGAGCAGTTCTTC.

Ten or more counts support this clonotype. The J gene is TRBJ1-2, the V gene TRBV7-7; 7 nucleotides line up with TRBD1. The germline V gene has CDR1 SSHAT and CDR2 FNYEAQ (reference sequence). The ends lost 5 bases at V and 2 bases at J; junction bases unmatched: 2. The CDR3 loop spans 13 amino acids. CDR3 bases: TGTGCCAGCAGCCGGGACAGCAACTATGGCTACACCTTC. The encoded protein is CASSRDSNYGYTF.

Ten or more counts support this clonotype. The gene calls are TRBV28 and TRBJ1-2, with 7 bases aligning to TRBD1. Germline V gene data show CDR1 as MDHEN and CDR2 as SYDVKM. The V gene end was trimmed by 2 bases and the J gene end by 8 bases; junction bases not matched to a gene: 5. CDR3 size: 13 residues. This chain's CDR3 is CASSLVGGKGYTF. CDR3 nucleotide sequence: TGTGCCAGCAGTTTAGTAGGGGGCAAGGGCTACACCTTC.